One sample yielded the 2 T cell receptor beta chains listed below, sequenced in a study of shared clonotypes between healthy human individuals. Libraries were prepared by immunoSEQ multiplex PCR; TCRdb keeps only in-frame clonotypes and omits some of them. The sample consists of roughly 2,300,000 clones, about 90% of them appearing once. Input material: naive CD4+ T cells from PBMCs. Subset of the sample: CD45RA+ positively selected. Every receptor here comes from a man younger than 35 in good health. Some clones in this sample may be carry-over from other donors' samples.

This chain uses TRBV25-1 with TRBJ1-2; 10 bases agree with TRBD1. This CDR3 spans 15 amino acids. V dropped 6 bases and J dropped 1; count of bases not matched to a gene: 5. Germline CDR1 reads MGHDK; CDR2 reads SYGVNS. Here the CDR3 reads CASRRDRGDNYGYTF. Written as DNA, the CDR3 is TGTGCCAGCAGAAGGGACAGGGGAGATAACTATGGCTACACCTTC.

The CDR3 sequence: CASVVTGGQPQHF. The CDR3 DNA follows: TGTGCCAGCGTGGTGACAGGGGGGCAGCCCCAGCATTTT. V gene TRBV28 combines with J gene TRBJ1-5, with 9 bases identical to TRBD1. V shed 8 bases, J shed 7 bases, and the junction held 6 bases outside the gene matches. The CDR3 runs 13 residues. Germline V gene lookup returns CDR1 MDHEN and CDR2 SYDVKM.